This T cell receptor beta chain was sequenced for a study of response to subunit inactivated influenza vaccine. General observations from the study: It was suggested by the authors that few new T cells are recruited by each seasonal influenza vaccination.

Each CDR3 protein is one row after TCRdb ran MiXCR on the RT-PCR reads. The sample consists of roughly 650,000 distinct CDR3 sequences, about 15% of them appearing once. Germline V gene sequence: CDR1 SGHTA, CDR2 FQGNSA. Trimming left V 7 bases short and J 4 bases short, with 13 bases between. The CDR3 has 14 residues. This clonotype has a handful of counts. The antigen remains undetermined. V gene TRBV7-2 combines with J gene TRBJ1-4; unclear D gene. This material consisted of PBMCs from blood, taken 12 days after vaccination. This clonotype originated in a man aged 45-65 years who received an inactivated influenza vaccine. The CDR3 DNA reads TGTGCCAGCAAGGCCGCGGCGGATAATGAAAAACTGTTTTTT. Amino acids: CASKAAADNEKLFF.